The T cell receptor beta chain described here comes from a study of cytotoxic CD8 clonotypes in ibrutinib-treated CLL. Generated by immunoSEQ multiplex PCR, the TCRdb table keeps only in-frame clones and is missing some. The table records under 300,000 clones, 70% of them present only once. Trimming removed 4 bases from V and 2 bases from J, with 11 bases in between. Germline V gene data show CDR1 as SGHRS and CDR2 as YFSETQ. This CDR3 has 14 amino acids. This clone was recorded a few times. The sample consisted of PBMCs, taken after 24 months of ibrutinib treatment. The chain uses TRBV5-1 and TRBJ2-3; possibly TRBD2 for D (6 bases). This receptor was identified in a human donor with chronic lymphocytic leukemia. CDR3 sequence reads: CASSMGLYTDTQYF. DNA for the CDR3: TGCGCCAGCAGCATGGGACTGTACACAGATACGCAGTATTTT.